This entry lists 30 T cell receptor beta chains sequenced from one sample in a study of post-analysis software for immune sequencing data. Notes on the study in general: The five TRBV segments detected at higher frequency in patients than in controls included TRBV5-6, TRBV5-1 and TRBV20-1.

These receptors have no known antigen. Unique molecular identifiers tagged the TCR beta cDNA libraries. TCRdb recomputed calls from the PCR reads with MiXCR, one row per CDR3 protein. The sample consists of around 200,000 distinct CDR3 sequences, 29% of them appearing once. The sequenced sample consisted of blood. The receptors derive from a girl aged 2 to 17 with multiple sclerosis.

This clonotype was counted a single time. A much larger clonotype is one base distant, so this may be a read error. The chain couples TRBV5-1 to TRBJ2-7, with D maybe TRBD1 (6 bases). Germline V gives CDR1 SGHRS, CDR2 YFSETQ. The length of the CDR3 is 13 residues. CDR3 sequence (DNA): TGCGCCGGCAGCTTGGTCCAGGGGTTCGAGCAGTACTTC. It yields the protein CAGSLVQGFEQYF.

This CDR3 reads CSVGGSPVFF. The CDR3 DNA is TGCAGCGTTGGTGGGAGTCCAGTGTTCTTC. V and J are TRBV29-1 and TRBJ2-1; D might be TRBD2 (5 bases). V shed 4 bases and J shed 15 bases, with 13 bases lying between them. The CDR3 is 10 residues long. The germline V gene has CDR1 SQVTM and CDR2 ANQGSEA.

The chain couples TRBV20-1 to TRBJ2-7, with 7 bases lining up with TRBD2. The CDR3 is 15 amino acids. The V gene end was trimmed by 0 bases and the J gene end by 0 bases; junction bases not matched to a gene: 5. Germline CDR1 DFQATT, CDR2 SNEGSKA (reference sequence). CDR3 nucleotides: TGCAGTGCTAGAGAGCCAGCGGGACTCTCCTACGAGCAGTACTTC. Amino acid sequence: CSAREPAGLSYEQYF.

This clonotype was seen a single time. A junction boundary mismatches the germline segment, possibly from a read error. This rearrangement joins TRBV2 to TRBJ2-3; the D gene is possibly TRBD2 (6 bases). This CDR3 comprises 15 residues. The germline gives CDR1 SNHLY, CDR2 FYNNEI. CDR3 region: CAGSVRGLGLDTQYF. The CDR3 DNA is TGTGCCGGCAGTGTGCGGGGTTTAGGGCTCGATACGCAGTATTTT.

CDR3 region: CASMVAGAPDTQYF. DNA of the CDR3: TGCGCCAGCATGGTAGCGGGAGCCCCAGATACGCAGTATTTT. V gene TRBV5-1 combines with J gene TRBJ2-3; 9 bases fit TRBD2. The V segment lost 6 bases and the J segment 4 bases; nucleotides outside the gene matches: 6. The CDR3 runs to 14 residues. Per the germline V gene, CDR1 is SGHRS and CDR2 is YFSETQ.

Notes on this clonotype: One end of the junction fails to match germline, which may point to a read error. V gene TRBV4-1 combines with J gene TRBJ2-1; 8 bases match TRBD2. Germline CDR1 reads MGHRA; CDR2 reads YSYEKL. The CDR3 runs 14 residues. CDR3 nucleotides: TGCGCCAGCAGTCAGCGGGGGAACTACAATGAGCAGGTCTTC. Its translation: CASSQRGNYNEQVF.

CDR3 loop: CASSVIEKLFF. The CDR3 bases are TGTGCCAGCAGCGTGATTGAAAAACTGTTTTTT. V usage is TRBV5-5 and J usage is TRBJ1-4, with no clear D. The CDR3 covers 11 residues. Germline CDR1 and CDR2: SGHKS and YYEKEE (reference sequence). Trimming took off 4 bases at V and 7 bases at J, with 5 bases between the two ends.

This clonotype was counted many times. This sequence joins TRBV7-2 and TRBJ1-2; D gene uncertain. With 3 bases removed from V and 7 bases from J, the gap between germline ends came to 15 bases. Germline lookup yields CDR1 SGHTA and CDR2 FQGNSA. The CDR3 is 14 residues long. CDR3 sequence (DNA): TGTGCCAGCAGCTTGTTGGTGGGAGGGCTTGGCTACACCTTC. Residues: CASSLLVGGLGYTF. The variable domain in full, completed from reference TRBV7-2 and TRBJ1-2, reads GAGVSQSPSNKVTEKGKDVELRCDPISGHTALYWYRQSLGQGLEFLIYFQGNSAPDKSGLPSDRFSAERTGGSVSTLTIQRTQQEDSAVYLCASSLLVGGLGYTFGSGTRLTVV.

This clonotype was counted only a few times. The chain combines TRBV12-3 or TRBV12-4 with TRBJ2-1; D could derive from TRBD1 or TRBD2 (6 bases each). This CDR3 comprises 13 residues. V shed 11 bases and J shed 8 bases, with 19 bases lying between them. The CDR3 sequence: CAGNPLGGHEQFF. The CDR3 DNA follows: TGTGCCGGCAACCCCCTTGGGGGGCATGAGCAGTTCTTC.

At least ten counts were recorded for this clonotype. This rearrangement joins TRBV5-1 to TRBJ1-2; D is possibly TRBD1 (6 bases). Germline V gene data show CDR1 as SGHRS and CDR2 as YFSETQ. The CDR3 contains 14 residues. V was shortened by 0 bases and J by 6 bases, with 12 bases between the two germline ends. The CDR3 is CASSLDRDANGYTF. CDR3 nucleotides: TGCGCCAGCAGCTTGGACAGGGATGCGAATGGCTACACCTTC.

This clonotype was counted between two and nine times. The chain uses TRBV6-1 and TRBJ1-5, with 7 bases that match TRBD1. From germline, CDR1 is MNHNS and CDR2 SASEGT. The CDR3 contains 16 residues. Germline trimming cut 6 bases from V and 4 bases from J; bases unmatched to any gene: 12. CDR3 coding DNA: TGTGCCAGCAGCGACCGAGACAGGGTGAGGAATCAGCCCCAGCATTTT. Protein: CASSDRDRVRNQPQHF.

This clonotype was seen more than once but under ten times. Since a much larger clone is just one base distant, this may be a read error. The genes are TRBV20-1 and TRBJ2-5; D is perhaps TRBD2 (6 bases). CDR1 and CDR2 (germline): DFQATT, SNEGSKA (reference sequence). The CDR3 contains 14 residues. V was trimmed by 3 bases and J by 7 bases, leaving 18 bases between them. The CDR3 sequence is CSARPRLVGGTQYF. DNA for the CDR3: TGCAGTGCTAGGCCTAGACTAGTGGGTGGGACCCAGTACTTC.

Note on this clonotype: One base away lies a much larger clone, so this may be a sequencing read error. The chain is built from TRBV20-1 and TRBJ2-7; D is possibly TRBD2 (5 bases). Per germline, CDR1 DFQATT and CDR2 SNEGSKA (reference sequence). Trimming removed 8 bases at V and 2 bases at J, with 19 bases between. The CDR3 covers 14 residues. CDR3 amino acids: CSTSTGFGAYEQYF. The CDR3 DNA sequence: TGCAGTACTTCAACCGGGTTCGGGGCCTACGAGCAGTACTTC.

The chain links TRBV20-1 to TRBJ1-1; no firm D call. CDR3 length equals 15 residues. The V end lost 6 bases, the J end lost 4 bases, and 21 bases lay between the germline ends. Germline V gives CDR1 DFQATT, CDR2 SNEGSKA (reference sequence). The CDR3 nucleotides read TGCAGTGCGCGGAACGCGGGTGCAGCCAGCACTGAAGCTTTCTTT. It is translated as CSARNAGAASTEAFF.

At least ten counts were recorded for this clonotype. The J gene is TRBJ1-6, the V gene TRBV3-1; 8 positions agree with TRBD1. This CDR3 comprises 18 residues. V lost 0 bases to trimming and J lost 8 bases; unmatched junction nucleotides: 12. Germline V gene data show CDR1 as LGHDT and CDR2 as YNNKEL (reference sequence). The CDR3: CASSQDLEDRVRYSPLHF. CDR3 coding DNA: TGTGCCAGCAGCCAAGATCTAGAGGACAGGGTCCGGTATTCACCCCTCCACTTT. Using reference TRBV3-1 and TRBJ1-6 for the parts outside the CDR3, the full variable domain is DTAVSQTPKYLVTQMGNDKSIKCEQNLGHDTMYWYKQDSKKFLKIMFSYNNKELIINETVPNRFSPKSPDKAHLNLHINSLELGDSAVYFCASSQDLEDRVRYSPLHFGNGTRLTVT.

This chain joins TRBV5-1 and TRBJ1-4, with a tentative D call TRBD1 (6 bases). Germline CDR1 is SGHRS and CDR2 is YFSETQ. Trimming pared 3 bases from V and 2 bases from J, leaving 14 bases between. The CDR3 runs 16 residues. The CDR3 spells CASSSASGATNEKLFF. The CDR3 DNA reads TGCGCCAGCAGCTCCGCTTCAGGGGCGACTAATGAAAAACTGTTTTTT.

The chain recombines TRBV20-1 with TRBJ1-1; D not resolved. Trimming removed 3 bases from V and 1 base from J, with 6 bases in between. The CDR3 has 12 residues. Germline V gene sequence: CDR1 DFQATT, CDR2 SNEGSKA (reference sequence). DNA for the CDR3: TGCAGTGCTAGTTCCACGAACACTGAAGCTTTCTTT. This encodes CSASSTNTEAFF.

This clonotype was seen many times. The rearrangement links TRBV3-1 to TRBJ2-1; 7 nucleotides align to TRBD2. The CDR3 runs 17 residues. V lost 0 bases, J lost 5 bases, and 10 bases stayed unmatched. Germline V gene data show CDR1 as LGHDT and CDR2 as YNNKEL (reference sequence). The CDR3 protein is CASSQDTAGVWDNEQFF. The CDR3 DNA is TGTGCCAGCAGCCAAGATACGGCGGGGGTTTGGGACAATGAGCAGTTCTTC.

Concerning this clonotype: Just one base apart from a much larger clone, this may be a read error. The CDR3 DNA is TGTGCCAGCAGCCGAGGGACTAGCGGGAATAAGCAGTTCTTC. Amino acids: CASSRGTSGNKQFF. The rearrangement joins TRBV3-1 to TRBJ2-1, with 13 bases aligning to TRBD2. Unmatched junction bases numbered 5, after V lost 4 bases and J lost 11 bases. The CDR3 runs to 14 residues. Germline V gene data show CDR1 as LGHDT and CDR2 as YNNKEL (reference sequence).

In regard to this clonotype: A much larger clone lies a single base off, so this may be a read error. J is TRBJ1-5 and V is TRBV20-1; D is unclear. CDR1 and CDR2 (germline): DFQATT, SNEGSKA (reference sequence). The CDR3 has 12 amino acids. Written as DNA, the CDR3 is TGCAGGGCTCTCCGGTCTAATCAGCCCCAGCATTTT. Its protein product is CRALRSNQPQHF.

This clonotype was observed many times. The CDR3 coding sequence is TGTGCCAGCAGCGGAAGGACAGGTGTCTATGGCTACACCTTC. Its translation: CASSGRTGVYGYTF. The rearrangement joins TRBV9 to TRBJ1-2, with 7 positions matching TRBD1. CDR1 and CDR2 (germline): SGDLS, YYNGEE. The CDR3 is 14 amino acids. Trimming removed 3 bases from V and 4 bases from J; junction bases left unmatched: 6. Full variable domain (remainder filled in from reference TRBV9 and TRBJ1-2): DSGVTQTPKHLITATGQRVTLRCSPRSGDLSVYWYQQSLDQGLQFLIQYYNGEERAKGNILERFSAQQFPDLHSELNLSSLELGDSALYFCASSGRTGVYGYTFGSGTRLTVV.

This CDR3 is CASSLSPDSYEQYF. The CDR3 DNA is TGCGCCAGCAGCTTGTCGCCCGATTCCTACGAGCAGTACTTC. The chain uses TRBV5-1 and TRBJ2-7; D not certain. The germline CDR1 and CDR2 sequences are SGHRS and YFSETQ. CDR3 length: 14 amino acids. The V gene lost 1 base and the J gene lost 1 base, with 9 bases spanning the gap.

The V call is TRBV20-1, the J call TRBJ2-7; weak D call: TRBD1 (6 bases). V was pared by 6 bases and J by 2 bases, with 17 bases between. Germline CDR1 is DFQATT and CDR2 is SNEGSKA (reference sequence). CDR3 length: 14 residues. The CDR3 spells CSAHRRSGAYEQYF. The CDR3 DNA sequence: TGCAGTGCGCACCGAAGGTCAGGGGCCTACGAGCAGTACTTC.

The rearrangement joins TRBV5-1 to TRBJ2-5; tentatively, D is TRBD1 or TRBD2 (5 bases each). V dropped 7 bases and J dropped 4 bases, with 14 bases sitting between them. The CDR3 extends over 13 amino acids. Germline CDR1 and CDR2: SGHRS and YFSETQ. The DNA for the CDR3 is TGCGCCAGCGGTAATGGGGGAGTAGAGACCCAGTACTTC. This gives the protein CASGNGGVETQYF. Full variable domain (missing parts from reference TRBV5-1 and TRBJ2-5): KAGVTQTPRYLIKTRGQQVTLSCSPISGHRSVSWYQQTPGQGLQFLFEYFSETQRNKGNFPGRFSGRQFSNSRSEMNVSTLELGDSALYLCASGNGGVETQYFGPGTRLLVL.

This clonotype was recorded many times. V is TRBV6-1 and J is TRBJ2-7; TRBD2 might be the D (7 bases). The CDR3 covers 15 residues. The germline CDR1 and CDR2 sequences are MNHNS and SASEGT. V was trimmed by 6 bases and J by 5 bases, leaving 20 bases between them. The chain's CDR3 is CASRKRGGNADEQYF. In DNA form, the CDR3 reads TGTGCCAGCAGAAAAAGGGGGGGAAATGCGGACGAGCAGTACTTC.

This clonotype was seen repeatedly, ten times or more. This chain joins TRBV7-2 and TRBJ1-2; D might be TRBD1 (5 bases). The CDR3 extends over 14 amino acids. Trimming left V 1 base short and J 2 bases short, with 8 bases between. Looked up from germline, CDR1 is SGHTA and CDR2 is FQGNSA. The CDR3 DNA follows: TGTGCCAGCAGCTTAGTCGCAGGGAACTATGGCTACACCTTC. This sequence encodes CASSLVAGNYGYTF.

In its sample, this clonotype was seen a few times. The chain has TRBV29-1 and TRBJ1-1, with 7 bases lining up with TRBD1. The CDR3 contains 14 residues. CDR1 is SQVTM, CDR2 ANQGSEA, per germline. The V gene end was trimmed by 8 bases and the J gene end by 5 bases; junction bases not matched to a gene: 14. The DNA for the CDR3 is TGCAGCTCAACCGAGCCAGGGGGGTCGACTGAAGCTTTCTTT. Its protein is CSSTEPGGSTEAFF.

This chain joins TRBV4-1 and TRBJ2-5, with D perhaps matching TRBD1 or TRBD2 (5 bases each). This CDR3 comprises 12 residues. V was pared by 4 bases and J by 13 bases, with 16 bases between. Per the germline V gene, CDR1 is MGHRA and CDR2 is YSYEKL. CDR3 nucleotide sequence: TGCGCCAGCAGCCCCCAACTGGGGGACCCGTACTTC. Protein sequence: CASSPQLGDPYF.

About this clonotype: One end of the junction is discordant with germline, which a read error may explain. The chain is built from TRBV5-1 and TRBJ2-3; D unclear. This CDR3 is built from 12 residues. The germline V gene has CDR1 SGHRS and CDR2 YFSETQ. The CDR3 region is CASCLGWDTQYF. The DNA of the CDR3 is TGCGCCAGCTGCTTGGGGTGGGATACGCAGTATTTT. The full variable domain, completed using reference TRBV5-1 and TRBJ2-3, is KAGVTQTPRYLIKTRGQQVTLSCSPISGHRSVSWYQQTPGQGLQFLFEYFSETQRNKGNFPGRFSGRQFSNSRSEMNVSTLELGDSALYLCASCLGWDTQYFGPGTRLTVL.

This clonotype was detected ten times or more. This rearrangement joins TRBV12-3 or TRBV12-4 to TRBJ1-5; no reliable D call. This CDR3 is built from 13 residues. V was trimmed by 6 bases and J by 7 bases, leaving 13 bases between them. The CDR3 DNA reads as TGTGCCAGCAGCCAGGACGTAACCCAGCCCCAGCATTTT. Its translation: CASSQDVTQPQHF.